The 18 T cell receptor beta chains below come from one sample, sequenced in a study of CD4+ T cells in melanoma. The data were produced by immunoSEQ multiplex PCR, yet TCRdb's version contains in-frame clones alone and is incomplete. This table holds about 21,000 clones, roughly 78% found once. Receptors were obtained from a human donor with melanoma.

This clone was picked up a small number of times. This rearrangement joins TRBV6-1 to TRBJ2-5; D is perhaps TRBD2 (5 bases). Germline lookup yields CDR1 MNHNS and CDR2 SASEGT. The CDR3 is 16 residues long. V was pared by 0 bases and J by 5 bases, with 16 bases between. CDR3 sequence (DNA): TGTGCCAGCAGTGAAGCTCTAAGCTCAAGAGGGGAGACCCAGTACTTC. It specifies CASSEALSSRGETQYF.

J is TRBJ1-3 and V is TRBV5-1; D is ambiguous. The V and J ends lost 5 bases and 8 bases respectively, with 14 bases between them. This CDR3 comprises 13 residues. Looked up from germline, CDR1 is SGHRS and CDR2 is YFSETQ. The CDR3 coding sequence is TGCGCCAGCAGTGCTGACCCTGGGGACACCATATATTTT. This sequence encodes CASSADPGDTIYF.

The genes are TRBV9 and TRBJ1-3; D gene unclear. The CDR3 loop spans 15 amino acids. V lost 4 bases and J 0 bases, leaving 11 bases between the germline ends. CDR1 SGDLS and CDR2 YYNGEE come from the germline V gene. CDR3 protein: CASSPGLSSGNTIYF. CDR3 DNA sequence: TGTGCCAGCAGCCCCGGGTTGAGCTCTGGAAACACCATATATTTT.

The rearrangement uses TRBV5-5 and TRBJ2-7, with D maybe TRBD1 (5 bases). Germline V gene sequence: CDR1 SGHKS, CDR2 YYEKEE (reference sequence). The CDR3 consists of 12 residues. V was shortened by 1 base and J by 3 bases, with 5 bases between the two germline ends. CDR3 DNA: TGTGCCAGCAGCTTGAGGGGCTACGAGCAGTACTTC. Translated: CASSLRGYEQYF.

CDR3 sequence: CASSLTGDSYEKLFF. As DNA, the CDR3 is TGTGCCAGCAGCTTAACAGGGGATAGTTATGAAAAACTGTTTTTT. The chain is built from TRBV7-3 and TRBJ1-4; D might be TRBD1 (5 bases). Germline V gives CDR1 SGHTA, CDR2 FQGTGA. Between the trimmed V and J ends, which lost 0 bases and 6 bases, there was a span of 11 bases. The CDR3 loop spans 15 amino acids.

In the case of this clone: One end of the junction does not line up with germline, which may come from a read error. V and J are TRBV4-1 and TRBJ2-7, with 9 positions matching TRBD1. The germline gives CDR1 MGHRA, CDR2 YSYEKL. The CDR3 consists of 13 residues. CDR3 loop: CASSQDYRDRAIF. DNA for the CDR3: TGCGCCAGCAGCCAAGATTACCGGGACAGGGCCATCTTC.

The J gene is TRBJ1-5, the V gene TRBV5-8; a weak D match, TRBD1 (5 bases). The CDR3 contains 17 residues. The V end lost 4 bases, the J end lost 4 bases, and 21 bases lay between the germline ends. Germline CDR1 and CDR2: SGHTS and YDEGEE. CDR3 amino acids: CASSPWGGDLRNQPQHF. DNA for the CDR3: TGTGCCAGCAGCCCCTGGGGGGGAGACTTAAGGAATCAGCCCCAGCATTTT.

This CDR3 reads CSAARNTEAFF. In nucleotides, the CDR3 is TGCAGTGCTGCAAGGAACACTGAAGCTTTCTTT. V usage is TRBV20-1 and J usage is TRBJ1-1; no firm D call. CDR3 length equals 11 residues. Germline V gene sequence: CDR1 DFQATT, CDR2 SNEGSKA (reference sequence). Trimming removed 5 bases at V and 1 base at J, with 5 bases between.

This rearrangement joins TRBV19 to TRBJ1-1; 7 nucleotides line up with TRBD1. CDR3 size: 12 residues. With 11 bases clipped from V and 11 bases from J, the junction kept 14 bases outside the gene matches. The germline V gene encodes CDR1 LNHDA and CDR2 SQIVND (reference sequence). CDR3 DNA: TGTGCCTCAACAGAACAGGGGCTGGGTGCTTTCTTT. This codes for CASTEQGLGAFF. Combining the CDR3 with reference TRBV19 and TRBJ1-1 gives the whole variable domain DGGITQSPKYLFRKEGQNVTLSCEQNLNHDAMYWYRQDPGQGLRLIYYSQIVNDFQKGDIAEGYSVSREKKESFPLTVTSAQKNPTAFYLCASTEQGLGAFFGQGTRLTVV.

Only a few counts were recorded for this clone. The chain recombines TRBV7-9 with TRBJ1-1; a possible D gene is TRBD1 (5 bases). V lost 1 base and J 2 bases, leaving 8 bases between the germline ends. The CDR3 covers 14 residues. Germline V lookup: CDR1 SEHNR, CDR2 FQNEAQ (reference sequence). The CDR3 sequence is CASSLGGGNTEAFF. CDR3 DNA: TGTGCCAGCAGCTTAGGCGGGGGAAACACTGAAGCTTTCTTT.

V usage is TRBV5-8 and J usage is TRBJ2-7; 8 bases agree with TRBD1. The CDR3 totals 15 residues. The V gene's germline CDR1 is SGHTS and CDR2 YDEGEE. Unmatched junction bases numbered 6, after V lost 3 bases and J lost 1 base. The CDR3 region is CASSSRGRVSYEQYF. The CDR3 DNA is TGTGCCAGCAGCTCCAGGGGGCGAGTTTCCTACGAGCAGTACTTC.

The rearrangement links TRBV7-3 to TRBJ2-7, with TRBD2 matching 7 bases. This CDR3 contains 15 residues. J was trimmed by 7 bases and V by 5 bases; bases with no gene match: 14. Germline-derived CDR1 and CDR2 are SGHTA and FQGTGA. The CDR3 here is CASSPNRAGESEQYF. The CDR3 DNA reads TGTGCCAGCAGCCCAAATCGGGCGGGGGAGAGTGAGCAGTACTTC.

A few counts support this clone. The V and J genes are TRBV7-9 and TRBJ1-2; 7 nucleotides line up with TRBD1. Germline CDR1 is SEHNR and CDR2 is FQNEAQ (reference sequence). The J segment lost 4 bases and the V segment lost 6 bases, leaving 17 bases of the junction unmatched. The CDR3 has 17 amino acids. The CDR3: CASSSTQGQAGGYGYTF. CDR3 in DNA: TGTGCCAGCAGTTCGACTCAAGGACAGGCCGGGGGCTATGGCTACACCTTC. The whole variable domain, remainder taken from reference TRBV7-9 and TRBJ1-2, is DTGVSQNPRHKITKRGQNVTFRCDPISEHNRLYWYRQTLGQGPEFLTYFQNEAQLEKSRLLSDRFSAERPKGSFSTLEIQRTEQGDSAMYLCASSSTQGQAGGYGYTFGSGTRLTVV.

This clone came up a few times. This sequence joins TRBV5-1 and TRBJ2-7, with D possibly matching TRBD1 (6 bases). V shed 0 bases and J shed 7 bases, with 14 bases lying between them. CDR3 length: 14 residues. Germline V gene lookup returns CDR1 SGHRS and CDR2 YFSETQ. The CDR3 protein is CASSLDSRGREQYF. The CDR3 DNA sequence: TGCGCCAGCAGCTTGGATTCCAGGGGAAGGGAGCAGTACTTC.

V gene TRBV20-1 combines with J gene TRBJ2-3, with a weak D call TRBD1 (5 bases). This CDR3 is 11 amino acids long. Germline CDR1 and CDR2: DFQATT and SNEGSKA (reference sequence). V was pared by 6 bases and J by 8 bases, with 12 bases between. As DNA, the CDR3 is TGCAGTGCCTTTAGGCAGGGTACGCAGTATTTT. This encodes CSAFRQGTQYF.

The chain uses TRBV10-2 and TRBJ2-1; TRBD2 matches 9 bases. This CDR3 contains 16 residues. The ends lost 0 bases at V and 7 bases at J; junction bases unmatched: 7. CDR1 and CDR2 (germline): WSHSY, SAAADI. As DNA, the CDR3 is TGCGCCAGCAGTGAGTCGGGACTAGCTTTAAAGAATGAGCAGTTCTTC. Translating it yields CASSESGLALKNEQFF.

V and J are TRBV5-1 and TRBJ2-7; TRBD2 aligns across 9 bases. Germline trimming cut 0 bases from V and 4 bases from J; bases unmatched to any gene: 5. CDR1 is SGHRS and CDR2 is YFSETQ in the germline V gene. The CDR3 length is 15 residues. The CDR3 DNA follows: TGCGCCAGCAGCTTGGCGGCTAGCGGGGTATACGAGCAGTACTTC. Translated: CASSLAASGVYEQYF.

The V gene is TRBV21-1, the J gene TRBJ2-7; TRBD2 is the table's D call and was not checked against the DNA. TRBV21-1 is noted as a pseudogene. This CDR3 contains 11 residues. This CDR3 reads CASRKYYEQYF. The CDR3 nucleotides are TGTGCCAGCAGAAAATACTACGAGCAGTACTTC.